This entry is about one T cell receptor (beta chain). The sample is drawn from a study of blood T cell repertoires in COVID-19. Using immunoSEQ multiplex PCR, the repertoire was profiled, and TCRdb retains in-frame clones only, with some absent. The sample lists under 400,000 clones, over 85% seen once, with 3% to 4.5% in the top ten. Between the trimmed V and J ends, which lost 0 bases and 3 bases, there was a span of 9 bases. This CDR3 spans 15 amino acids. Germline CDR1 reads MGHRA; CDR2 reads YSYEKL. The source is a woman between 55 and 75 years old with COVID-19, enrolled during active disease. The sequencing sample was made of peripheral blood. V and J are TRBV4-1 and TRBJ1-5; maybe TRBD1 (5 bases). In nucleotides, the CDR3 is TGCGCCAGCAGCCAAGAGGGACTGTTCAATCAGCCCCAGCATTTT. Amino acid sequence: CASSQEGLFNQPQHF.